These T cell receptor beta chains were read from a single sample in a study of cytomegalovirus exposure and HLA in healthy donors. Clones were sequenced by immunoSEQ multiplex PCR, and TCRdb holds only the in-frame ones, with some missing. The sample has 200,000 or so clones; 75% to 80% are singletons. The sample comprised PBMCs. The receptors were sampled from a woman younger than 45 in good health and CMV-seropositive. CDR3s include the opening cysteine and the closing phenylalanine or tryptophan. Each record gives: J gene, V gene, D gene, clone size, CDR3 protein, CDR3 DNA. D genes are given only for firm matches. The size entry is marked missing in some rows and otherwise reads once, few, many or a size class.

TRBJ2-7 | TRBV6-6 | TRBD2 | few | CASSYSGRSSYEQYF | TGTGCCAGCAGTTATTCCGGGAGGAGCTCCTACGAGCAGTACTTC
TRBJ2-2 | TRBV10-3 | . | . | CAITGVETGELFF | TGTGCCATCACGGGAGTCGAAACCGGGGAGCTGTTTTTT
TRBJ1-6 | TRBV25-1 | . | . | CASSEIRGTALYNSPLHF | TGTGCCAGCAGTGAAATAAGGGGGACGGCCCTGTATAATTCACCCCTCCACTTT
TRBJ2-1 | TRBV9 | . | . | CASSSGQGGMVEQFF | TGTGCCAGCAGCTCAGGACAGGGAGGGATGGTTGAGCAGTTCTTC
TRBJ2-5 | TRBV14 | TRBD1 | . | CASSAGERTGPETQYF | TGTGCCAGCAGCGCAGGAGAAAGGACAGGGCCAGAGACCCAGTACTTC
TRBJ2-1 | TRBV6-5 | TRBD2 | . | CASSYVGLGNEQFF | TGTGCCAGCAGTTACGTGGGACTAGGGAATGAGCAGTTCTTC
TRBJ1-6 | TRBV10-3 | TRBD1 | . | CAISAGQGSSPLHF | TGTGCCATCAGTGCCGGACAGGGGAGCTCACCCCTCCACTTT
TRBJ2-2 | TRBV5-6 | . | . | CASSLLASTGELFF | TGTGCCAGCAGCTTGTTGGCAAGCACCGGGGAGCTGTTTTTT
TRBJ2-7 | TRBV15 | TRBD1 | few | CATSGGQGASYEQYF | TGTGCCACCAGCGGCGGACAGGGGGCATCCTACGAGCAGTACTTC
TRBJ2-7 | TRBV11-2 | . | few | CASSLFSGVSYEQYF | TGTGCCAGCAGCTTATTCTCCGGGGTCTCCTACGAGCAGTACTTC
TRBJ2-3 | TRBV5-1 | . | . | CASSGGGFTDTQYF | TGCGCCAGCAGCGGCGGAGGGTTCACAGATACGCAGTATTTT
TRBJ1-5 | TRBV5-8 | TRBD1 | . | CASSLIYRGDSNQPQHF | TGTGCCAGCAGCTTGATCTACAGGGGGGATAGCAATCAGCCCCAGCATTTT
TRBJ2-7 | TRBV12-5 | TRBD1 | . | CASGFEAGQGSSYEQYF | TGTGCTAGTGGCTTTGAGGCGGGACAGGGGTCCTCCTACGAGCAGTACTTC
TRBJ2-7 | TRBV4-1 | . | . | CASSPRQANYEQYF | TGCGCCAGCAGCCCACGACAGGCAAACTACGAGCAGTACTTC
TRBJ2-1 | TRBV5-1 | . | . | CASSLRASSGEQFF | TGCGCCAGCAGCTTAAGGGCTAGCTCCGGGGAGCAGTTCTTC
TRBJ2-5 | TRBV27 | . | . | CAARRRGVSGETQYF | TGTGCCGCCCGTCGGAGGGGCGTTAGTGGAGAGACCCAGTACTTC
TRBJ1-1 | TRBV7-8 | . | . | CASSLGRTEAFF | TGTGCCAGCAGCTTAGGGCGGACTGAAGCTTTCTTT
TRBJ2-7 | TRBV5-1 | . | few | CASSLAQGGEQYF | TGCGCCAGCAGCTTGGCCCAGGGGGGCGAGCAGTACTTC
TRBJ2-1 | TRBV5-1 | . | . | CASSLDGNYYNEQFF | TGCGCCAGCAGCTTGGATGGAAACTACTACAATGAGCAGTTCTTC
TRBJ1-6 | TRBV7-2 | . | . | CASNGGPYNSPLHF | TGTGCCAGCAACGGAGGGCCCTATAATTCACCCCTCCACTTT
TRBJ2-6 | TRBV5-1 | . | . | CASSFSGANVLTF | TGCGCCAGCAGCTTCTCCGGGGCCAACGTCCTGACTTTC
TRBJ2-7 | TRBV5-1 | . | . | CASSLTVSYEQYF | TGCGCCAGCAGTCTAACGGTCTCCTACGAGCAGTACTTC
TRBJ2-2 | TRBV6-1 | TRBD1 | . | CASSLTGQGNGELFF | TGTGCCAGCAGCCTTACCGGACAGGGTAACGGGGAGCTGTTTTTT
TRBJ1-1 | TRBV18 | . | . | CASSPFRTDNNLCF | TGTGCCAGCTCACCATTTCGGACAGATAATAACCTGTGCTTT
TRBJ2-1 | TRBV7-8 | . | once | CASTLKSPSIYNEQFF | TGTGCCAGCACCCTAAAAAGCCCCTCTATTTACAATGAGCAGTTCTTC
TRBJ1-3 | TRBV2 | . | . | CASSVLGQLGNTIYF | TGTGCCAGCAGTGTTCTCGGTCAACTAGGAAACACCATATATTTT
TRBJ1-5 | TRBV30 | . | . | CAWSRRAVVRQPQHF | TGTGCCTGGAGTCGGCGGGCAGTAGTACGTCAGCCCCAGCATTTT
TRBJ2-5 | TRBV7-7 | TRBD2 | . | CASSLGSGRNNQETQYF | TGTGCTAGCAGCTTGGGGAGCGGGAGAAACAACCAAGAGACCCAGTACTTC
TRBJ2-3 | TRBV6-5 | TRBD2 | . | CASSPGLATDTQYF | TGTGCCAGCAGCCCGGGACTAGCCACAGATACGCAGTATTTT
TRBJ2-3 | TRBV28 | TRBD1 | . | CASLDRGTDTQYF | TGTGCCAGCTTGGACAGGGGCACAGATACGCAGTATTTT
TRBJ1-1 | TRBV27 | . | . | CASSPRFRMNTEAFF | TGTGCCAGCAGCCCCAGATTCCGTATGAACACTGAAGCTTTCTTT
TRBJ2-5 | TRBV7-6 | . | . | CASSLEEARDQYF | TGTGCCAGCAGCTTAGAGGAGGCAAGGGACCAGTACTTC
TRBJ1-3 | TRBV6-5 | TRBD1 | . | CASGGGRGGNTIYF | TGTGCCAGCGGAGGGGGCCGGGGAGGAAACACCATATATTTT
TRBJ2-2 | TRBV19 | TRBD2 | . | CASLRGSANTGELFF | TGTGCCAGTTTGCGCGGGAGCGCGAACACCGGGGAGCTGTTTTTT
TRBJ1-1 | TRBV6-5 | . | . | CASSPLDSYTEAFF | TGTGCCAGCAGTCCTCTCGACAGTTACACTGAAGCTTTCTTT
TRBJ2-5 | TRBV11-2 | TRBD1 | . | CASRRPGQGKTQYF | TGTGCCAGCAGACGTCCGGGACAGGGAAAGACCCAGTACTTC
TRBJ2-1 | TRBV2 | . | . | CASSNTGTARFMVSYNEQFF | TGTGCCAGCTCAAACACCGGAACAGCCCGCTTCATGGTCAGTTACAATGAGCAGTTCTTC
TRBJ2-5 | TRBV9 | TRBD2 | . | CASSSASGGTQETQYF | TGTGCCAGCAGCTCAGCTAGCGGGGGGACTCAAGAGACCCAGTACTTC
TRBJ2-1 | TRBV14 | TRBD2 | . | CASSKLAGPYNEQFF | TGTGCCAGCAGCAAACTAGCGGGGCCCTACAATGAGCAGTTCTTC
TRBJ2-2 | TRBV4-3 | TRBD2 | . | CASGLAGLTSNTGELFF | TGCGCCAGCGGACTAGCGGGGCTAACTTCGAACACCGGGGAGCTGTTTTTT
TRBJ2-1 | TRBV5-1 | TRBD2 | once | CASSQGLAGLNEQFF | TGCGCCAGCAGCCAGGGACTAGCGGGCCTCAATGAGCAGTTCTTC
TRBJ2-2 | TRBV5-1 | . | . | CASSLAVTGELFF | TGCGCCAGCAGCTTGGCCGTTACCGGGGAGCTGTTTTTT
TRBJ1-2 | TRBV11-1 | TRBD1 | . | CASSLGTVGNYGYTF | TGTGCCAGCAGCTTGGGGACAGTGGGGAACTATGGCTACACCTTC
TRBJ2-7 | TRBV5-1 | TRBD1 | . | CASSPGQGHVYEQYF | TGCGCCAGCAGCCCGGGACAGGGCCATGTCTACGAGCAGTACTTC
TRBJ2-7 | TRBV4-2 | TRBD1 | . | CASSQGTGEGYEQYF | TGTGCCAGCAGCCAGGGGACAGGGGAAGGCTACGAGCAGTACTTC
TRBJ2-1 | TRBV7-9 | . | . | CASSLATSDEQFF | TGTGCCAGCAGCTTAGCCACCTCGGATGAGCAGTTCTTC
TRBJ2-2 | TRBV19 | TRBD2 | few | CASSIASGRRTGELFF | TGTGCCAGTAGTATAGCTAGCGGGAGGCGGACCGGGGAGCTGTTTTTT
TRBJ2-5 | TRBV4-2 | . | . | CASSQEWTPDQETQYF | TGTGCCAGCAGCCAAGAATGGACACCTGATCAAGAGACCCAGTACTTC
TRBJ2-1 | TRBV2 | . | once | CASSADYLTKQQFF | TGTGCCAGCAGCGCCGACTACCTAACCAAGCAGCAGTTCTTC
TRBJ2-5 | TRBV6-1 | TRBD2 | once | CASSEYGGGRETQYF | TGTGCCAGCAGTGAATATGGGGGAGGGCGAGAGACCCAGTACTTC
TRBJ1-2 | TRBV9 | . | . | CASSVEVDGGSNYGYTF | TGTGCCAGCAGCGTAGAGGTCGATGGGGGGTCTAACTATGGCTACACCTTC
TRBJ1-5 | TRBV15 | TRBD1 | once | CATSIDRGTSQPQHF | TGTGCCACCAGTATCGACAGGGGAACGTCGCAGCCCCAGCATTTT
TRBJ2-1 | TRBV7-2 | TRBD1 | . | CASSLKGAPLIEQFF | TGTGCCAGCAGCTTAAAGGGGGCCCCACTTATTGAGCAGTTCTTC
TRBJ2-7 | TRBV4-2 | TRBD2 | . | CASSQLRTSGREFYEQYF | TGTGCCAGCAGCCAACTCCGGACTAGCGGGAGGGAGTTCTACGAGCAGTACTTC
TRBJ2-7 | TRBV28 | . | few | CASSFRGNALYEQYF | TGTGCCAGCAGTTTTAGGGGAAACGCACTCTACGAGCAGTACTTC
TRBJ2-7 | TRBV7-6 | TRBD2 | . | CASSLQRGAYEQYF | TGTGCCAGCAGCTTACAGCGGGGGGCCTACGAGCAGTACTTC